This T cell receptor beta chain is drawn from a study of blood T cell repertoires in COVID-19. Study details: Researchers got acute and convalescent COVID-19 samples from the United States, Italy and Spain.

CDR1 and CDR2 from the germline V gene are SGHKS and YYEKEE (reference sequence). Trimming cost V 7 bases and J 0 bases, with 13 bases left between them. This CDR3 comprises 14 residues. As handled by the study authors: Reference gene primer amplification gave estimated nucleated cell counts. Using immunoSEQ multiplex PCR, the repertoire was profiled, and TCRdb retains in-frame clones only, with some absent. V and J calls and clone size follow that table, whereas D and trimming were derived from the DNA. The table has 150,000 to 200,000 clones, around four fifths seen once. The TCR originated in a human donor in a cohort sampled during active COVID-19. This chain joins TRBV5-5 and TRBJ1-1; D is uncertain. Sequenced sample: peripheral blood. The CDR3 region has the DNA TGTGCCAGCCGGGTTGAGTGGATGAACACTGAAGCTTTCTTT. Translation gives CASRVEWMNTEAFF.